The clone carrying this TCR beta chain was picked up many times. Its specificity is not known. The data originate from a study of neurological immune-mediated disorders. For the unsorted libraries, 2 million PBMCs stored at -80 C served as input. The germline CDR1 and CDR2 sequences are ENHRY and SYGVKD. This CDR3 is built from 14 residues. The V end lost 2 bases, the J end lost 0 bases, and 6 bases lay between the germline ends. General study results and limits: HTLV-1-associated myelopathy displayed the greatest TCR clonal expansion, and multiple sclerosis exhibited the smallest, lower than that of healthy controls.

By 5'RACE with 10-nucleotide random UMIs, the cDNA was made. TCRdb used MiXCR to reprocess the 5' RACE reads, holding one entry per CDR3 protein. The repertoire holds tens of thousands of distinct CDR3 sequences, about a sixth seen once, with approximately 15% in the top ten. The sample taken for sequencing was PBMCs. This chain links TRBV10-3 with TRBJ2-3; either TRBD1 or TRBD2 may fit D (5 bases each). This receptor was identified in a middle-aged woman in good health. CDR3 in amino acids: CAISEGGSTDTQYF. The CDR3 DNA sequence: TGTGCCATCAGTGAGGGGGGTAGCACAGATACGCAGTATTTT.